One sample yielded the 13 T cell receptor beta chains listed below, sequenced in a study of early T cells in non-severe SARS-CoV-2 infection. TCRdb re-called the 5' RACE reads through MiXCR, storing one row per CDR3 protein. This sample has 42,000 or so distinct CDR3 sequences; approximately 6.2% occur once, and the top ten carry around 8%. The sequencing here drew on whole blood, taken at baseline. These receptors all come from an adult who was a healthcare worker with PCR-confirmed SARS-CoV-2 infection or an uninfected control (not recorded which).

This clonotype was seen ten or more times. The genes are TRBV20-1 and TRBJ2-5, with TRBD2 matching over 13 bases. The germline CDR1 and CDR2 sequences are DFQATT and SNEGSKA (reference sequence). This CDR3 contains 13 residues. V was pared by 5 bases and J by 4 bases, with 1 base of the junction left unmatched. The CDR3, as DNA: TGCAGTGCTGGACTAGCGGGGGCAGAGACCCAGTACTTC. Translating gives CSAGLAGAETQYF.

The chain joins TRBV7-2 to TRBJ2-5, with D unclear. The germline gives CDR1 SGHTA, CDR2 FQGNSA. The V and J ends lost 0 bases and 1 base respectively, with 12 bases between them. The CDR3 consists of 16 residues. CDR3 region: CASSLALFYPQETQYF. CDR3 nucleotides: TGTGCCAGCAGCTTAGCGCTCTTTTACCCCCAAGAGACCCAGTACTTC.

This clonotype was detected many times. The V and J genes are TRBV7-9 and TRBJ2-3; 8 positions match TRBD1. Germline CDR1 and CDR2: SEHNR and FQNEAQ (reference sequence). Trimming removed 4 bases from V and 3 bases from J; junction bases left unmatched: 3. The CDR3 consists of 14 residues. The DNA for the CDR3 is TGTGCCAGCAGCTCTGACAGGGGAACAGATACGCAGTATTTT. This encodes CASSSDRGTDTQYF.

At least ten counts were recorded for this clonotype. V gene TRBV7-9 combines with J gene TRBJ2-7, with 9 nucleotides matching TRBD1. The CDR3 contains 15 residues. J was trimmed by 2 bases and V by 3 bases; bases with no gene match: 5. CDR1 and CDR2 (germline): SEHNR, FQNEAQ (reference sequence). In DNA, the CDR3 is TGTGCCAGCAGCTTCCGACAGGGGGTCACCTACGAGCAGTACTTC. It encodes CASSFRQGVTYEQYF.

The chain couples TRBV20-1 to TRBJ2-3; 9 bases line up with TRBD1. The CDR3 sequence is 14 residues long. Germline V gene sequence: CDR1 DFQATT, CDR2 SNEGSKA (reference sequence). V trimming: 3 bases; J trimming: 3 bases; junction bases outside the gene matches: 4. The CDR3 reads CSASLGQGTDTQYF. CDR3 in DNA: TGCAGTGCTAGCCTGGGACAGGGTACAGATACGCAGTATTTT.

This clonotype has ten or more counts. The rearrangement joins TRBV5-6 to TRBJ1-3; the D gene is possibly TRBD1 (5 bases). Trimming pared 6 bases from V and 2 bases from J, leaving 12 bases between. Germline V gene data show CDR1 as SGHDT and CDR2 as YYEEEE. The CDR3 totals 14 residues. The CDR3 DNA reads TGTGCCAGCACCCGACGGGGGGCTGGAAACACCATATATTTT. This translates into CASTRRGAGNTIYF.

This clonotype showed up just a few times. The V call is TRBV11-2, the J call TRBJ2-7; D is ambiguous. CDR1 and CDR2 (germline): SGHAT, FQNNGV. CDR3 length equals 12 residues. Trimming took 5 bases from V and 2 from J, leaving 7 bases between them. The CDR3 DNA reads TGTGCCAGCAGCCCCCGACCCTACGAGCAGTACTTC. Translated, it gives CASSPRPYEQYF. The variable domain in full, with the rest retrieved from reference TRBV11-2 and TRBJ2-7, is EAGVAQSPRYKIIEKRQSVAFWCNPISGHATLYWYQQILGQGPKLLIQFQNNGVVDDSQLPKDRFSAERLKGVDSTLKIQPAKLEDSAVYLCASSPRPYEQYFGPGTRLTVT.

The sample holds many counts of this clonotype. It is likely a read error, because the conserved phenylalanine at the end of the CDR3 is missing. The DNA is omitted, as the CDR3 cannot be located on it reliably, and the CDR3 follows TCRdb's listing. The chain joins TRBV20-1 to TRBJ2-4; TRBD2, as called in the table, went unchecked against the DNA. Germline values: CDR1 DFQATT, CDR2 SNEGSKA (reference sequence). The CDR3 length is 11 residues, termini included. This CDR3 is CSASSGGIGSV.

The chain combines TRBV27 with TRBJ2-3, with D perhaps matching TRBD2 (5 bases). Trimming left V 0 bases short and J 0 bases short, with 10 bases between. Germline CDR1 MNHEY, CDR2 SMNVEV (reference sequence). The CDR3 covers 16 residues. In DNA, the CDR3 is TGTGCCAGCAGTTTATCGCGGAGCGGAAGCACAGATACGCAGTATTTT. It translates to CASSLSRSGSTDTQYF.

In this sample, this clonotype turned up many times. The chain employs TRBV9 and TRBJ2-1; 10 nucleotides line up with TRBD1. The V gene's germline CDR1 is SGDLS and CDR2 YYNGEE. The CDR3 is 14 residues long. Trimming removed 6 bases from V and 5 bases from J; junction bases left unmatched: 5. CDR3 coding DNA: TGTGCCAGCACCCGACAGGGGGCGGACAATGAGCAGTTCTTC. It yields the protein CASTRQGADNEQFF. Combining the CDR3 with reference TRBV9 and TRBJ2-1 gives the whole variable domain DSGVTQTPKHLITATGQRVTLRCSPRSGDLSVYWYQQSLDQGLQFLIQYYNGEERAKGNILERFSAQQFPDLHSELNLSSLELGDSALYFCASTRQGADNEQFFGPGTRLTVL.

This clonotype has ten or more counts. The chain uses TRBV11-2 and TRBJ2-3; 7 nucleotides match TRBD2. The J segment lost 2 bases and the V segment lost 0 bases, leaving 2 bases of the junction unmatched. CDR3 length equals 15 residues. In germline, CDR1 is SGHAT, CDR2 FQNNGV. This CDR3 reads CASSLDGGNTDTQYF. In DNA form, the CDR3 reads TGTGCCAGCAGCTTAGACGGGGGGAACACAGATACGCAGTATTTT. Full variable domain (missing parts from reference TRBV11-2 and TRBJ2-3): EAGVAQSPRYKIIEKRQSVAFWCNPISGHATLYWYQQILGQGPKLLIQFQNNGVVDDSQLPKDRFSAERLKGVDSTLKIQPAKLEDSAVYLCASSLDGGNTDTQYFGPGTRLTVL.

The chain joins TRBV20-1 to TRBJ1-5, with a weak D call TRBD1 (6 bases). V was trimmed by 3 bases and J by 4 bases, leaving 10 bases between them. Germline V gives CDR1 DFQATT, CDR2 SNEGSKA (reference sequence). This CDR3 comprises 13 residues. The CDR3 bases are TGCAGTGCTAGTGATACAGGGAATCAGCCCCAGCATTTT. It codes for CSASDTGNQPQHF.

There are many counts of this clonotype. The chain is built from TRBV20-1 and TRBJ2-1, with D possibly being TRBD2 (6 bases). The CDR3 contains 13 residues. The V end lost 2 bases, the J end lost 4 bases, and 9 bases lay between the germline ends. Germline V gene sequence: CDR1 DFQATT, CDR2 SNEGSKA (reference sequence). CDR3 loop: CSARPSGYNEQFF. CDR3 DNA sequence: TGCAGTGCTAGACCCAGCGGGTACAATGAGCAGTTCTTC.